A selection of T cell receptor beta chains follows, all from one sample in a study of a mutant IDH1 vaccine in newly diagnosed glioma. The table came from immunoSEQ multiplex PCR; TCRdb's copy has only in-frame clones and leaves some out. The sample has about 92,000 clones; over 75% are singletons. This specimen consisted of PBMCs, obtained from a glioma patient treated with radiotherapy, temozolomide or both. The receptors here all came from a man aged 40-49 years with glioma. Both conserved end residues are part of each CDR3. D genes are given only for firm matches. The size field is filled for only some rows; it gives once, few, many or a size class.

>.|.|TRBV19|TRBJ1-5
TGTGCCAGTAGCGACAGGTATAGCAATCAGCCCCAGCATTTT
CASSDRYSNQPQHF
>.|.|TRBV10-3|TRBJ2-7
TGTGCCATCAGTGAGTTGGGCGGGGTACAGGGAGAGCAGTACTTC
CAISELGGVQGEQYF
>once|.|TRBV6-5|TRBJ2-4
TGTGCCAGCAGTTACTTTCGGGGGTGGGGAAACATTCAGTACTTC
CASSYFRGWGNIQYF
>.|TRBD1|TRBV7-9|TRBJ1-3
TGTGCCAGCAGCTTAGCGGACAGGAGAAACACCATATATTTT
CASSLADRRNTIYF
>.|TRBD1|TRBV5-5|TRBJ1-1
TGTGCCAGCAGCCCCGGGATCACAGGGGGCGTCGAGTACACTGAAGCTTTCTTT
CASSPGITGGVEYTEAFF
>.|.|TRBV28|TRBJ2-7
TGTGCCAGCAGTAGGGAAGGATACGAGCAGTACTTC
CASSREGYEQYF
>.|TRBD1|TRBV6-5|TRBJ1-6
TGTGCCAGCAGTTACCCGGACAGGGCGAGGTCACCCCTCCACTTT
CASSYPDRARSPLHF
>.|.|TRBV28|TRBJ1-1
TGTGCCAGCAGTTTAGTTGATATGAACACTGAAGCTTTCTTT
CASSLVDMNTEAFF
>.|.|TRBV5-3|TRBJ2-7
TGTGCCAGCAGCCCGGGGGTCGGAGACGAGCAGTACTTC
CASSPGVGDEQYF
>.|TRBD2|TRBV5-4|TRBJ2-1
TGTGCCAGCAGCTTTTCTAGCGGGTCATACAATGAGCAGTTCTTC
CASSFSSGSYNEQFF
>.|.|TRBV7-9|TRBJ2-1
TGTGCCAGCAGCCGCGGACAGTCATCGGGAAATGAGCAGTTCTTC
CASSRGQSSGNEQFF
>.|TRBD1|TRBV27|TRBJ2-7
TGTGCCAGCAGTTATTCTACGGGGGACAGGGCATCCTACGAGCAGTACTTC
CASSYSTGDRASYEQYF
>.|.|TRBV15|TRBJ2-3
TGTGCCACCAGCAGAGACAGTCAAGTCACAGATACGCAGTATTTT
CATSRDSQVTDTQYF
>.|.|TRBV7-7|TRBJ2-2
TGTGCTAGCAGCTTAGAAACCACCGGGGAGCTGTTTTTT
CASSLETTGELFF
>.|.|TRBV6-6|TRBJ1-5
TGTGCCAGCAGCCAGATCAGCAATCAGCCCCAGCATTTT
CASSQISNQPQHF
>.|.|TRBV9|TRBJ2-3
TGTGCCAGCAGCCCAGTAGAAGTTACGCAGTATTTT
CASSPVEVTQYF
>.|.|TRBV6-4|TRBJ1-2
TGTGCCGGCCGAGGTGGTGATCACTATGGCTACACCTTC
CAGRGGDHYGYTF
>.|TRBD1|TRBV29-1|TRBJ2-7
TGCAGCGTCGACGGAAAAACAGGGGGCCACTACGAGCAGTACTTC
CSVDGKTGGHYEQYF
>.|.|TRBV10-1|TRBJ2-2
TGCGCCAGCAGTGAGCGCAGATACACCGGGGAGCTGTTTTTT
CASSERRYTGELFF
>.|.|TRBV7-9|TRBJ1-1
TGTGCCAGCAGCTTAAAGTTTGAAGCTTTCTTT
CASSLKFEAFF
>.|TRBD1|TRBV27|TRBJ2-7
TGTGCCACCCCCCCAGCGGGACAGGGTGTGTACGAGCAGTACTTC
CATPPAGQGVYEQYF
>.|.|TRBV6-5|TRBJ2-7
TGTGCCAGCAGCTATAGGAAGGGGTACGAGCAGTACTTC
CASSYRKGYEQYF
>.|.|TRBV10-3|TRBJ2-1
TGTGCCATCAGCCGCCTTAGGGACCCCCCGGATAATGAGCAGTTCTTC
CAISRLRDPPDNEQFF
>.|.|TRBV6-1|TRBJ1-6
TGTGCCAGCAACCAGGGTCTCTCTCGACCCCTCCACTTT
CASNQGLSRPLHF
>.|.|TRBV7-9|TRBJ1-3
TGTGCCAGCAGCACCTTATCCAACTCTGGAAACACCATATATTTT
CASSTLSNSGNTIYF
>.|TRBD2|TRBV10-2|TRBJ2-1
TGCGCCAGCAGTGAGCGGGGGGGCCGTCCCTACAATGAGCAGTTCTTC
CASSERGGRPYNEQFF
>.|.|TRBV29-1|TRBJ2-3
TGCAGCGTTGAAGGGCCGCCAGGTAGCACAGATACGCAGTATTTT
CSVEGPPGSTDTQYF
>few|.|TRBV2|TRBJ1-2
TGTGCCAGCAGTGTGATGGGGGTGGATGGCTACACCTTC
CASSVMGVDGYTF
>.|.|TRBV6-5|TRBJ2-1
TGTGCCAGCAGTTCCGGGACGGGCTACAATGAGCAGTTCTTC
CASSSGTGYNEQFF
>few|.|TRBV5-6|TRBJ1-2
TGTGCCAGCAGCTTCGGTAATCAGGGCTACACCTTC
CASSFGNQGYTF
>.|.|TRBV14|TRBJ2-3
TGTGCCAGCAGCCAAGAATTGAACACAAACACAGATACGCAGTATTTT
CASSQELNTNTDTQYF
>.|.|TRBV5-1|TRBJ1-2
TGCGCCAGCAGCCTCCCGGACATTCTCGGTGGCTACACCTTC
CASSLPDILGGYTF
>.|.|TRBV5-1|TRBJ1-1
TGCGCCAGCAGCTTGGATCCGGGGATGGGGAACACTGAAGCTTTCTTT
CASSLDPGMGNTEAFF
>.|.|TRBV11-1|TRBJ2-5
TGTGCCAGCAGCTTAGCGTCCAGCGGGCTCGGGACCCAGTACTTC
CASSLASSGLGTQYF
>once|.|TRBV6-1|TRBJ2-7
TGTGCCAGCGAGTCCCTGGGTACTCACGAGCAGTACTTC
CASESLGTHEQYF
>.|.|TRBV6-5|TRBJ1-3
TGTGCCAGCAGCGGGACCGCTGGAAACACCATATATTTT
CASSGTAGNTIYF
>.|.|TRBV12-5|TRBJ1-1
TGTGCTAGTGGTTTGTCCGGGGGGTTAGGTACTGAAGCTTTCTTT
CASGLSGGLGTEAFF
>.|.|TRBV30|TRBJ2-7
TGTGCCTGGATACAGAATCCCTACGAGCAGTACTTC
CAWIQNPYEQYF
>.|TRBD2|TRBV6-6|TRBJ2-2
TGTGCCAGCAGCCTCACTAGCGGAGCGAACACCGGGGAGCTGTTTTTT
CASSLTSGANTGELFF
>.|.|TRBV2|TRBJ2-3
TGTGCCAGCATTGGGGGAACCACAGATACGCAGTATTTT
CASIGGTTDTQYF
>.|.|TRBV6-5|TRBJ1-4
TGTGCCAGCTCTAGGGGGGGGGCTGAGGAAAAACTGTTTTTT
CASSRGGAEEKLFF
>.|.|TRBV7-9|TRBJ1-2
TGTGCCAGCAGCTTAGAGGCCAAAGGGGACTATGGCTACACCTTC
CASSLEAKGDYGYTF
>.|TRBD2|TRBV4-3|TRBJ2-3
TGCGCCAGCAGCCAAGGACTAGCGGGAACAGATACGCAGTATTTT
CASSQGLAGTDTQYF
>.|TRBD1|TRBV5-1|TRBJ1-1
TGCGCCAGCAGCTTGGGAGGGACAGGGTCTGGTGCTGAAGCTTTCTTT
CASSLGGTGSGAEAFF
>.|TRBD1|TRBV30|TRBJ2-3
TGTGCCCGAAGGGGGCTCGACACAGATACGCAGTATTTT
CARRGLDTDTQYF
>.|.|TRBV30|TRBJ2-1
TGTGCCTGGTCGGGACATTCTCCCTACAATGAGCAGTTCTTC
CAWSGHSPYNEQFF